This paragraph reports one TCR beta chain. Its antigen is not known. The PCR made use of 60 Vbeta and 13 Jbeta primers. Libraries were prepared by immunoSEQ multiplex PCR; TCRdb keeps only in-frame clonotypes and omits some of them. This sample's clone table lists 65,000 to 80,000 clones. This record belongs to a study of cytomegalovirus exposure and HLA in healthy donors. Overall study findings and caveats: Later on, an analysis tied approximately 17,000 TCR beta sequences to HLA alleles at 0.05 false discovery rate.

Trimming took off 5 bases at V and 3 bases at J, with 19 bases between the two ends. The CDR3 runs 16 residues. Germline V gene data show CDR1 as LGHNT and CDR2 as FRNRAP. The sample comprised PBMCs. The clonotype comes from a man aged 30 to 45 in good health and CMV-seronegative. This chain joins TRBV12-5 and TRBJ1-2; D call uncertain. The CDR3 sequence is CASGINNGLADYGYTF. DNA of the CDR3: TGTGCTAGTGGTATTAATAACGGATTAGCAGACTATGGCTACACCTTC.